Sequencing of this T cell receptor (beta chain) was carried out in a study of T cell responses to AZD1222 COVID-19 vaccine. Whole-study findings and limits: Repertoires were obtained only post-peak T cell response.

Generated by immunoSEQ multiplex PCR, the TCRdb table keeps only in-frame clones and is missing some. Among under 150,000 clones listed, roughly 85% were seen once. Details on this clone: The antigen is undetermined.

Germline lookup yields CDR1 MNHNS and CDR2 SASEGT. The CDR3 length is 15 residues. Between the trimmed V and J ends, which lost 1 base and 4 bases, there was a span of 13 bases. Sequences were derived from peripheral blood, sampled 28 days after the second dose of the MenACWY control vaccine. This TCR was sampled from an adult who received the MenACWY meningococcal vaccine as a control. The chain joins TRBV6-1 to TRBJ1-2; a weak D match, TRBD1 (5 bases). CDR3 nucleotide sequence: TGTGCCAGCAGTGAAGGCCCAGGGAAGAGCTATGGCTACACCTTC. Protein: CASSEGPGKSYGYTF.